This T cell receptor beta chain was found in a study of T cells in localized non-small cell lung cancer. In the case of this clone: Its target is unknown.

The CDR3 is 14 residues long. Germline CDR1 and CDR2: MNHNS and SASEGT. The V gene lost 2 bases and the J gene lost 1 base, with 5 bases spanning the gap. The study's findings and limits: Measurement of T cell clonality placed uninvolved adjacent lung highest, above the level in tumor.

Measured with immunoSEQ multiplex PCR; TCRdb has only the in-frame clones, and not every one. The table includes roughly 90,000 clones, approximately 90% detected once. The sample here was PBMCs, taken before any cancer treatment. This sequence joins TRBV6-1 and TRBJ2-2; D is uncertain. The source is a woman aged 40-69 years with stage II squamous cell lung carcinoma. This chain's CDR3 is CASSELRNTGELFF. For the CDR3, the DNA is TGTGCCAGCAGTGAATTGAGGAACACCGGGGAGCTGTTTTTT.